A single sample is the source of the 19 T cell receptor beta chains below, sequenced in a study of shared clonotypes between healthy human individuals. Sequencing was performed with immunoSEQ multiplex PCR; in TCRdb, only in-frame clones are kept and a portion is missing. Among approximately 2,000,000 clones listed, approximately 90% were seen once. Sequenced material: naive CD4+ T cells from PBMCs. Subset specified: CD45RA+ positively selected. All receptors come from a man younger than 30 in good health. Some clones in this sample may be carry-over from other donors' samples.

The V call is TRBV2, the J call TRBJ2-1; D is unresolved. Deletions cut 6 bases from V and 10 bases from J, with 13 bases between. The V gene's germline CDR1 is SNHLY and CDR2 FYNNEI. This CDR3 is built from 12 residues. In nucleotides, the CDR3 is TGTGCCAGCAGGGTAGGGCCTAGGGAGCAGTTCTTC. Translation: CASRVGPREQFF.

This rearrangement joins TRBV5-1 to TRBJ1-4, with D maybe TRBD1 (5 bases). Germline V lookup: CDR1 SGHRS, CDR2 YFSETQ. Deletions cut 2 bases from V and 0 bases from J, with 8 bases between. CDR3 length equals 15 residues. The CDR3 reads CASSFRDPTNEKLFF. In DNA, the CDR3 is TGCGCCAGCAGCTTCCGGGACCCAACTAATGAAAAACTGTTTTTT.

The V and J genes are TRBV6-5 and TRBJ2-7, with TRBD2 identical over 10 bases. CDR1 and CDR2 (germline): MNHEY, SVGAGI. V shed 5 bases and J 4 bases; nucleotides not matched to a gene: 8. The CDR3 extends over 15 amino acids. The CDR3, as DNA: TGTGCCAGCAGTGCCACTAGCGGGGTGGCGTACGAGCAGTACTTC. Amino acids: CASSATSGVAYEQYF.

The chain has TRBV7-8 and TRBJ1-2; D possibly corresponds to TRBD1 (5 bases). CDR3 length equals 13 residues. Germline lookup yields CDR1 SGHVS and CDR2 FQNEAQ. Trimming shortened V by 1 base and J by 7 bases, and 10 bases separated the two germline ends. This CDR3 is CASSLDQGVGYTF. The CDR3 DNA is TGTGCCAGCAGCTTAGACCAGGGCGTTGGCTACACCTTC.

The chain employs TRBV19 and TRBJ2-1; the match to TRBD2 covers 14 bases. The CDR3 runs to 17 residues. Germline V gene lookup returns CDR1 LNHDA and CDR2 SQIVND (reference sequence). V lost 8 bases, J lost 8 bases, and 14 bases stayed unmatched. In DNA, the CDR3 is TGTGCCAGTGAAAATGGCGGACTAGCGGGAGGTTTGTATGAGCAGTTCTTC. It is translated as CASENGGLAGGLYEQFF. The complete variable domain, with remaining parts taken from reference TRBV19 and TRBJ2-1, reads DGGITQSPKYLFRKEGQNVTLSCEQNLNHDAMYWYRQDPGQGLRLIYYSQIVNDFQKGDIAEGYSVSREKKESFPLTVTSAQKNPTAFYLCASENGGLAGGLYEQFFGPGTRLTVL.

The gene calls are TRBV11-2 and TRBJ2-5; TRBD2 might be the D (5 bases). Germline-derived CDR1 and CDR2 are SGHAT and FQNNGV. This CDR3 region has 14 residues. With 5 bases removed from V and 5 bases from J, the gap between germline ends came to 15 bases. CDR3 nucleotide sequence: TGTGCCAGCAGCCCTGGACTCCTTAGGGAGACCCAGTACTTC. Translating gives CASSPGLLRETQYF.

The CDR3 DNA follows: TGTGCCAGTACCGAACAAGGACAGGTGAACACTGAAGCTTTCTTT. This sequence encodes CASTEQGQVNTEAFF. J is TRBJ1-1 and V is TRBV19, with 7 bases identical to TRBD1. This CDR3 region has 15 residues. V gave up 7 bases and J gave up 0 bases; unmatched junction bases: 8. Looked up from germline, CDR1 is LNHDA and CDR2 is SQIVND (reference sequence).

The V and J genes are TRBV27 and TRBJ1-5; 7 bases fit TRBD1. The CDR3 has 15 residues. V dropped 3 bases and J dropped 2; count of bases not matched to a gene: 4. CDR1 and CDR2 (germline): MNHEY, SMNVEV (reference sequence). The CDR3 DNA follows: TGTGCCAGCAGTTTTGACAGGGATGGCAATCAGCCCCAGCATTTT. It translates to CASSFDRDGNQPQHF.

Concerning this clone itself: The same CDR3 can be traced to other DNA sequences in this sample. The CDR3 here is CAWSDSYEQYF. CDR3 nucleotides: TGTGCCTGGAGTGACTCCTACGAGCAGTACTTC. This chain connects TRBV30 to TRBJ2-7; unclear D gene. The CDR3 has 11 residues. Trimming cost V 1 base and J 0 bases, with 1 base left between them. Germline V gives CDR1 GTSNPN, CDR2 SVGIG (reference sequence).

A word on this clone: Other DNA sequences in this sample translate to the same CDR3. The V call is TRBV28, the J call TRBJ2-7, with 9 bases aligning to TRBD2. This CDR3 is built from 14 residues. With V trimmed by 2 bases and J by 1 base, 0 bases remained unmatched. Germline assignment: CDR1 MDHEN and CDR2 SYDVKM. As DNA, the CDR3 is TGTGCCAGCAGTTTAGCGGGAGGGTCCTACGAGCAGTACTTC. It yields the protein CASSLAGGSYEQYF.

V and J are TRBV7-8 and TRBJ2-2; 10 bases are a match to TRBD1. V was pared by 0 bases and J by 4 bases, with 8 bases of the junction left unmatched. From germline, CDR1 is SGHVS and CDR2 FQNEAQ. The CDR3 sequence is 18 residues long. The DNA of the CDR3 is TGTGCCAGCAGCTTAGCGACAGGGGGCGGTGGGGCCACCGGGGAGCTGTTTTTT. Its translation: CASSLATGGGGATGELFF. The full variable domain, completed using reference TRBV7-8 and TRBJ2-2, is GAGVSQSPRYKVAKRGQDVALRCDPISGHVSLFWYQQALGQGPEFLTYFQNEAQLDKSGLPSDRFFAERPEGSVSTLKIQRTQQEDSAVYLCASSLATGGGGATGELFFGEGSRLTVL.

The rearrangement links TRBV30 to TRBJ1-6, with D unresolved. The V gene's germline CDR1 is GTSNPN and CDR2 SVGIG (reference sequence). This CDR3 is 14 amino acids long. V dropped 0 bases and J dropped 7 bases, with 10 bases sitting between them. The CDR3 sequence: CAWSVGQKNSPLHF. The CDR3 region has the DNA TGTGCCTGGAGTGTCGGGCAGAAAAATTCACCCCTCCACTTT.

This clone was seen only once. The V and J genes are TRBV19 and TRBJ1-5, with unresolved D. The V end lost 5 bases, the J end lost 5 bases, and 10 bases lay between the germline ends. Per the germline V gene, CDR1 is LNHDA and CDR2 is SQIVND (reference sequence). The CDR3 sequence is 13 residues long. The CDR3 DNA follows: TGTGCCAGTAGTGAAGGTATTTATCAGCCCCAGCATTTT. The encoded protein is CASSEGIYQPQHF.

The CDR3 here is CASSGPPQDTWQETQYF. DNA of the CDR3: TGTGCCAGCAGTGGCCCCCCCCAGGATACCTGGCAAGAGACCCAGTACTTC. This chain connects TRBV6-1 to TRBJ2-5; unclear D gene. Germline V lookup: CDR1 MNHNS, CDR2 SASEGT. Deletions cut 4 bases from V and 2 bases from J, with 20 bases between. This CDR3 region has 17 residues.

The chain joins TRBV5-1 to TRBJ2-7, with TRBD1 as a possible D gene (6 bases). The CDR3 has 15 residues. Germline values: CDR1 SGHRS, CDR2 YFSETQ. V was trimmed by 0 bases and J by 7 bases, leaving 17 bases between them. The CDR3 spells CASSLDLTGSEEQYF. The CDR3 bases are TGCGCCAGCAGCTTGGACCTTACAGGGTCGGAGGAGCAGTACTTC.

The rearrangement joins TRBV11-2 to TRBJ1-2; D possibly corresponds to TRBD1 (6 bases). Trimming shortened V by 4 bases and J by 8 bases, and 20 bases separated the two germline ends. The CDR3 sequence is 15 residues long. CDR1 and CDR2 (germline): SGHAT, FQNNGV. The CDR3 protein is CASSSGQHLLEGYTF. Here the CDR3 DNA reads TGTGCCAGCAGCTCCGGACAGCATCTTTTGGAAGGCTACACCTTC.

V usage is TRBV7-8 and J usage is TRBJ1-1; D is possibly TRBD1 (5 bases). Deletions cut 2 bases from V and 1 base from J, with 11 bases between. Germline assignment: CDR1 SGHVS and CDR2 FQNEAQ. The CDR3 totals 15 residues. CDR3 coding DNA: TGTGCCAGCAGCTTAACGGCAGGGTCGAACACTGAAGCTTTCTTT. It specifies CASSLTAGSNTEAFF. Together with reference TRBV7-8 and TRBJ1-1, the CDR3 gives the full variable domain: GAGVSQSPRYKVAKRGQDVALRCDPISGHVSLFWYQQALGQGPEFLTYFQNEAQLDKSGLPSDRFFAERPEGSVSTLKIQRTQQEDSAVYLCASSLTAGSNTEAFFGQGTRLTVV.

This chain links TRBV30 with TRBJ1-2, with 8 bases identical to TRBD1. After removal of 5 bases from V and 4 bases from J, the junction contained 3 bases not matched to a gene. The CDR3 extends over 12 amino acids. The germline V gene encodes CDR1 GTSNPN and CDR2 SVGIG (reference sequence). In DNA, the CDR3 is TGTGCCTGGGGGGACAGGAGCTATGGCTACACCTTC. It encodes CAWGDRSYGYTF.

A word on this clone: The junction does not match germline at one end; this may be a read error. The J gene is TRBJ1-4, the V gene TRBV7-9; no clear D gene. CDR3 size: 14 residues. Germline lookup yields CDR1 SEHNR and CDR2 FQNEAQ (reference sequence). CDR3 DNA sequence: TGTGCCAGCAGCTCCGACCAAAAACTCGGCCACCCCTCTTTT. As protein: CASSSDQKLGHPSF.